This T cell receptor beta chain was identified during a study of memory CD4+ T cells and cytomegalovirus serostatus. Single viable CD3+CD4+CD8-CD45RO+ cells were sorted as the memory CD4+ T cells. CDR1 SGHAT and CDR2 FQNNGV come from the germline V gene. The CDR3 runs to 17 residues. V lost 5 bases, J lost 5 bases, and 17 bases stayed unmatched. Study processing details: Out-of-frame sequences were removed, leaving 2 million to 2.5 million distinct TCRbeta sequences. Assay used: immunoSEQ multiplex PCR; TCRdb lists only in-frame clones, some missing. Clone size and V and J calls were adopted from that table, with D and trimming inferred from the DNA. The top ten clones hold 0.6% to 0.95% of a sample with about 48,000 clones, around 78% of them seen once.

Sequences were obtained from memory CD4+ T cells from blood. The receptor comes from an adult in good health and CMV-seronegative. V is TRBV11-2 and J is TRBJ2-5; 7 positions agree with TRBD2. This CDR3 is CASSVGSSAGVEETQYF. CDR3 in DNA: TGTGCCAGCAGCGTAGGTAGCTCCGCGGGGGTTGAGGAGACCCAGTACTTC.